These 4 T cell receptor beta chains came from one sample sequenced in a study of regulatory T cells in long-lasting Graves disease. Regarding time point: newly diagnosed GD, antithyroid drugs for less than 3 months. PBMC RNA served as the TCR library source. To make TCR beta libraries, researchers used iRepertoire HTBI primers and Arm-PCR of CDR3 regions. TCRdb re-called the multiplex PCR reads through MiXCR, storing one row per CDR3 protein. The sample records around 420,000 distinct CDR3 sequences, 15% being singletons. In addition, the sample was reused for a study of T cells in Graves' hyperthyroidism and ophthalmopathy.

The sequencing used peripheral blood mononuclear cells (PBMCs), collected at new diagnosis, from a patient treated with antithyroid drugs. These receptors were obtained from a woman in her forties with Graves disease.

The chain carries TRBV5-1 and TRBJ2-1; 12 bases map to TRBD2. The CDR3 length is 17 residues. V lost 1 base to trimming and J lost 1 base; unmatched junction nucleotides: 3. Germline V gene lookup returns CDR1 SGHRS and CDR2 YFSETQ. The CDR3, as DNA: TGCGCCAGCAGCTTGTGGACTAGCGGGAAATCCTACAATGAGCAGTTCTTC. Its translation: CASSLWTSGKSYNEQFF.

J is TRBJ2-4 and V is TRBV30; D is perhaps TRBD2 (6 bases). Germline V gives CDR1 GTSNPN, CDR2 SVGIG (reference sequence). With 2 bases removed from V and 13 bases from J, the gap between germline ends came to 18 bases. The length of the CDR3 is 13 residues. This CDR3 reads CAWSTGTDGAQYF. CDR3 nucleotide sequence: TGTGCCTGGAGTACCGGGACTGACGGGGCCCAGTACTTC.

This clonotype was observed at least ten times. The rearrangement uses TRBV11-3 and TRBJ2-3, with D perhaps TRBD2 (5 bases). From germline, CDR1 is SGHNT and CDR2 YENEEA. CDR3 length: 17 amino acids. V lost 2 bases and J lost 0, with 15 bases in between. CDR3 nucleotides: TGTGCCAGCAGCTTACCCTGGACGGGAATTAGCACAGATACGCAGTATTTT. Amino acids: CASSLPWTGISTDTQYF.

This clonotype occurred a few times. The CDR3 DNA reads as TGTGCCATCGCGTCTAGCGGGAGGTCGTACAATGAGCAGTTCTTC. Translating it yields CAIASSGRSYNEQFF. This chain uses TRBV7-2 with TRBJ2-1; 11 positions agree with TRBD2. V gave up 10 bases and J gave up 4 bases; unmatched junction bases: 9. Per the germline V gene, CDR1 is SGHTA and CDR2 is FQGNSA. The CDR3 runs 15 residues.